This passage covers 9 T cell receptor beta chains from one sample sequenced in a study of blood T cell repertoires in COVID-19. Generated by immunoSEQ multiplex PCR, the TCRdb table keeps only in-frame clones and is missing some. The data contain about 86,000 clones, over 80% of them singletons. The sequencing input was peripheral blood. The receptors here all came from a woman older than 75 with active or convalescent COVID-19.

The rearrangement joins TRBV4-3 to TRBJ2-7; a weak D match, TRBD2 (5 bases). Trimming removed 0 bases from V and 0 bases from J, with 9 bases in between. There are 15 residues in the CDR3. In germline, CDR1 is LGHNA, CDR2 YSLEER. Here the CDR3 DNA reads TGCGCCAGCAGCCAAGATCGCGGGTCCTCCTACGAGCAGTACTTC. Translated, it gives CASSQDRGSSYEQYF.

This clone appeared once. This rearrangement joins TRBV29-1 to TRBJ2-7; D not certain. The CDR3 spans 12 residues. The V gene's germline CDR1 is SQVTM and CDR2 ANQGSEA. V was cut by 0 bases and J by 3 bases, with 6 bases left in between. The CDR3 loop is CSVEDPVYEQYF. For the CDR3, the DNA is TGCAGCGTTGAAGATCCGGTCTACGAGCAGTACTTC.

This chain connects TRBV28 to TRBJ1-1; no reliable D call. This CDR3 spans 12 amino acids. Trimming removed 7 bases at V and 0 bases at J, with 6 bases between. Germline V gives CDR1 MDHEN, CDR2 SYDVKM. The CDR3 DNA follows: TGTGCCAGCATGTTCGTGAACACTGAAGCTTTCTTT. Its protein product is CASMFVNTEAFF.

V is TRBV27 and J is TRBJ2-7, with 12 bases aligning to TRBD2. Germline V gives CDR1 MNHEY, CDR2 SMNVEV (reference sequence). V shed 6 bases, J shed 2 bases, and the junction held 14 bases outside the gene matches. The CDR3 sequence is 18 residues long. CDR3 amino acids: CASSLRGPLAGGPYEQYF. DNA of the CDR3: TGTGCCAGCAGCCTAAGGGGCCCGCTAGCGGGAGGGCCCTACGAGCAGTACTTC.

This clone was counted a few times. The V and J genes are TRBV5-1 and TRBJ2-1, with a possible D match to TRBD2 (5 bases). The germline CDR1 and CDR2 sequences are SGHRS and YFSETQ. V lost 0 bases and J 8 bases, leaving 18 bases between the germline ends. The CDR3 is made up of 16 amino acids. CDR3 coding DNA: TGCGCCAGCAGCTTGGGTGGTACCCATGGAGCGGATGAGCAGTTCTTC. Amino acid sequence: CASSLGGTHGADEQFF.

The rearrangement joins TRBV10-3 to TRBJ1-5; possibly TRBD1 for D (5 bases). V was shortened by 4 bases and J by 5 bases, with 12 bases between the two germline ends. This CDR3 is built from 14 residues. CDR1 is ENHRY, CDR2 SYGVKD, per germline. The CDR3: CAISGSGGDQPQHF. The CDR3 nucleotides read TGTGCCATCAGTGGGTCCGGGGGGGATCAGCCCCAGCATTTT.

The chain recombines TRBV19 with TRBJ1-5, with D possibly being TRBD1 (5 bases). The V gene's germline CDR1 is LNHDA and CDR2 SQIVND (reference sequence). Deletions cut 5 bases from V and 6 bases from J, with 14 bases between. The CDR3 length is 14 residues. Here the CDR3 reads CASSRDAGSQPQHF. CDR3 bases: TGTGCCAGTAGTCGGGACGCGGGAAGTCAGCCCCAGCATTTT.

In its sample, this clone was seen once. The chain links TRBV7-9 to TRBJ2-7, with D perhaps TRBD1 (6 bases). Trimming pared 4 bases from V and 0 bases from J, leaving 16 bases between. The CDR3 is 16 amino acids. Germline CDR1 reads SEHNR; CDR2 reads FQNEAQ (reference sequence). CDR3 in amino acids: CASSYVSWGLSYEQYF. The CDR3 DNA sequence: TGTGCCAGCAGCTACGTTTCGTGGGGGCTCTCCTACGAGCAGTACTTC.

This chain uses TRBV28 with TRBJ2-7, with a weak D call TRBD1 (6 bases). The V end was cut by 6 bases, the J end by 3 bases, with 15 bases between. The CDR3 length is 14 residues. Per germline, CDR1 MDHEN and CDR2 SYDVKM. The DNA for the CDR3 is TGTGCCAGCAGGGGACACCTCCCCAGCTACGAGCAGTACTTC. This encodes CASRGHLPSYEQYF. Full variable domain (missing parts from reference TRBV28 and TRBJ2-7): DVKVTQSSRYLVKRTGEKVFLECVQDMDHENMFWYRQDPGLGLRLIYFSYDVKMKEKGDIPEGYSVSREKKERFSLILESASTNQTSMYLCASRGHLPSYEQYFGPGTRLTVT.